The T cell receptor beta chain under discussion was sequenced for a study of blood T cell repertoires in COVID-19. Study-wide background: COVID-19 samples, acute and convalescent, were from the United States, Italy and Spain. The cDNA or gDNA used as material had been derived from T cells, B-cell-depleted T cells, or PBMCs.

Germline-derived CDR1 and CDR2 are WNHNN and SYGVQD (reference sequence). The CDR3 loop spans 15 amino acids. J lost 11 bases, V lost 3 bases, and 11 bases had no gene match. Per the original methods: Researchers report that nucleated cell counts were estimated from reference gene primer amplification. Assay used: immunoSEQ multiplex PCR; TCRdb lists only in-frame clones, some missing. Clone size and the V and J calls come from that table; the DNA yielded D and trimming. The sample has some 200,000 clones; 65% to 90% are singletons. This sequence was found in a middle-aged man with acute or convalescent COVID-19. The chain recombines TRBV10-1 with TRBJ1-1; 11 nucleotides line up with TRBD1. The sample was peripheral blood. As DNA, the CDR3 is TGCGCCAGCAGTGAAACTGGGACAGGGGGTTTGGAGGCTTTCTTT. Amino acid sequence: CASSETGTGGLEAFF.